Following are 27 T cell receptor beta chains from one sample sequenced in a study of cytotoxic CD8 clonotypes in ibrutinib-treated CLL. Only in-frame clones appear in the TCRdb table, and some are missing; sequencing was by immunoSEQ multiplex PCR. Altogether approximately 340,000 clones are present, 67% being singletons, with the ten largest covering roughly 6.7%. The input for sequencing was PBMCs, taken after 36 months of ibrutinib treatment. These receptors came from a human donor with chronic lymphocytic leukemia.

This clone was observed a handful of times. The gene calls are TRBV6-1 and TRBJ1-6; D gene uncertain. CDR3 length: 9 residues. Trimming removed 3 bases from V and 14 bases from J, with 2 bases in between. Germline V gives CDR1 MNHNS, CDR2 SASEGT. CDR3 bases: TGTGCCAGCAGTGAGGCCCTCCACTTT. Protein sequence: CASSEALHF.

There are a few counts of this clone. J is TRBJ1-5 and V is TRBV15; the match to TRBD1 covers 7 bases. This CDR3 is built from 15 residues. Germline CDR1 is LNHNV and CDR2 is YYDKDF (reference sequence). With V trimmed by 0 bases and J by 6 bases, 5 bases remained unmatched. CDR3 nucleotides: TGTGCCACCAGCAGAGACAGGGGGATGATTCAGCCCCAGCATTTT. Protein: CATSRDRGMIQPQHF.

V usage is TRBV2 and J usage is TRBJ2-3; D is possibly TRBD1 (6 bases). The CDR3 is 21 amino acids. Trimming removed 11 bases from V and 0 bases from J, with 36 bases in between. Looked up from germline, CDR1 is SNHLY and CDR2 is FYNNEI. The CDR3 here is CAGSPGTKSHVWGPSTDTQYF. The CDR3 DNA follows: TGTGCCGGAAGCCCCGGGACAAAGTCCCATGTTTGGGGACCTAGCACAGATACGCAGTATTTT. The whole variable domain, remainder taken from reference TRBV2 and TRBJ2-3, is EPEVTQTPSHQVTQMGQEVILRCVPISNHLYFYWYRQILGQKVEFLVSFYNNEISEKSEIFDDQFSVERPDGSNFTLKIRSTKLEDSAMYFCAGSPGTKSHVWGPSTDTQYFGPGTRLTVL.

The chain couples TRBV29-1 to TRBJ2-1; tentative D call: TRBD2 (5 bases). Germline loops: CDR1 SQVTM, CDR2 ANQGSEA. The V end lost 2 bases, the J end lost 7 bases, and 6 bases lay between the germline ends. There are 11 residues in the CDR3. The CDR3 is CSVESGNEQFF. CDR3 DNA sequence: TGCAGCGTTGAAAGCGGTAATGAGCAGTTCTTC.

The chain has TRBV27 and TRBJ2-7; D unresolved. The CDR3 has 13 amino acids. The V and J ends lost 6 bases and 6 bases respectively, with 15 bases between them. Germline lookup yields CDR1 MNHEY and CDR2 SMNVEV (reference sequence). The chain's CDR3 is CASSSSGELEQYF. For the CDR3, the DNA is TGTGCCAGCAGCTCCTCAGGCGAGCTCGAGCAGTACTTC.

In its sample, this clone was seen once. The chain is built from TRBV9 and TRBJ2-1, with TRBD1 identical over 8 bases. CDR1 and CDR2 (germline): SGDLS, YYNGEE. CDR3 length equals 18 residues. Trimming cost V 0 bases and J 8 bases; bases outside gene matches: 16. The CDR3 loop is CASSVDGRGRGFGYEQFF. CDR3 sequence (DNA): TGTGCCAGCAGCGTAGATGGCAGGGGGCGCGGATTTGGTTATGAGCAGTTCTTC.

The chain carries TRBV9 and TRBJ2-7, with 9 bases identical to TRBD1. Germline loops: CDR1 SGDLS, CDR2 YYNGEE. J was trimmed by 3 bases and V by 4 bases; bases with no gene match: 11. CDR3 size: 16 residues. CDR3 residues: CASSRGIRDRDYEQYF. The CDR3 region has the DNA TGTGCCAGCAGCCGAGGAATCCGGGACAGGGACTACGAGCAGTACTTC.

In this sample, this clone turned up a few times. CDR3 amino acids: CASSLASGSNEQFF. The CDR3 nucleotides are TGTGCCAGCAGTTTAGCTAGCGGGAGCAATGAGCAGTTCTTC. The gene calls are TRBV27 and TRBJ2-1; 10 bases align to TRBD2. The CDR3 length is 14 residues. The V and J ends lost 2 bases and 6 bases, in that order; junction bases with no gene match: 1. CDR1 is MNHEY, CDR2 SMNVEV, per germline (reference sequence).

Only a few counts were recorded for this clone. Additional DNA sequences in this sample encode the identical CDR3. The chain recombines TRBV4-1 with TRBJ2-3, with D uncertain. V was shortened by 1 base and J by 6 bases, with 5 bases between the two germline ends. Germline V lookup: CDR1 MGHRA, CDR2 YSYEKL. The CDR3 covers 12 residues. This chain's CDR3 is CASSQVPDTQYF. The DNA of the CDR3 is TGCGCCAGCAGCCAAGTCCCTGATACGCAGTATTTT.

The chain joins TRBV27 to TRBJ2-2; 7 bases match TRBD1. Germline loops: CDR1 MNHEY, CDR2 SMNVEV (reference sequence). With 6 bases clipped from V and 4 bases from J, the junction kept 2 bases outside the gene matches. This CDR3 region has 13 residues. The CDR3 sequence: CASSYRGTGELFF. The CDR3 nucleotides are TGTGCCAGCAGCTACAGGGGCACCGGGGAGCTGTTTTTT.

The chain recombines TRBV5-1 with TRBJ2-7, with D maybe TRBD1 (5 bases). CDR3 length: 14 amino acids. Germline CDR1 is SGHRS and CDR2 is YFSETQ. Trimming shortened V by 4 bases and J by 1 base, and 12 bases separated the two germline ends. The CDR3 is CASSPIPGSYEQYF. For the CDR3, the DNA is TGCGCCAGCAGCCCAATACCAGGGTCCTACGAGCAGTACTTC.

DNA of the CDR3: TGTGCCAGCAGCCGCGGCGGGGGGGCAGATACGCAGTATTTT. Its protein is CASSRGGGADTQYF. The V and J genes are TRBV5-8 and TRBJ2-3, with 9 bases fitting TRBD2. J was trimmed by 4 bases and V by 4 bases; bases with no gene match: 4. This CDR3 spans 14 amino acids. CDR1 is SGHTS and CDR2 is YDEGEE in the germline V gene.

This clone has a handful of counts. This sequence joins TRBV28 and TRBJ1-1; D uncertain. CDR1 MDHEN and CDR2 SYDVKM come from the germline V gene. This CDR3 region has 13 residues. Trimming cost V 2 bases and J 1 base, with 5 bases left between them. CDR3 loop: CASSLEKNTEAFF. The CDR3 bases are TGTGCCAGCAGTTTAGAGAAGAACACTGAAGCTTTCTTT.

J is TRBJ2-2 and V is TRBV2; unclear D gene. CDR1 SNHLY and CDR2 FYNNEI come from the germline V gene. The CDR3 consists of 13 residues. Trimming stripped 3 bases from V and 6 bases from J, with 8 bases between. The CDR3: CASSDESAGELFF. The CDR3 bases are TGTGCCAGCAGTGACGAGTCTGCCGGGGAGCTGTTTTTT.

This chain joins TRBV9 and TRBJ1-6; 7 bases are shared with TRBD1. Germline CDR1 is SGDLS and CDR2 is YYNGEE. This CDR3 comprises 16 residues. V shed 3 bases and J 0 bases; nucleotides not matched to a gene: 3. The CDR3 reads CASSAGQSSYNSPLHF. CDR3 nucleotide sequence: TGTGCCAGCAGCGCGGGACAGAGCTCCTATAATTCACCCCTCCACTTT.

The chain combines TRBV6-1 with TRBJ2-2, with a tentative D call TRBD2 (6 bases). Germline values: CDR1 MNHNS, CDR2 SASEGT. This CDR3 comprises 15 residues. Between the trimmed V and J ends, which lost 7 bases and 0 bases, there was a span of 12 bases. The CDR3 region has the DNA TGTGCCAGCATCGGGGACTTACCGAACACCGGGGAGCTGTTTTTT. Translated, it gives CASIGDLPNTGELFF.

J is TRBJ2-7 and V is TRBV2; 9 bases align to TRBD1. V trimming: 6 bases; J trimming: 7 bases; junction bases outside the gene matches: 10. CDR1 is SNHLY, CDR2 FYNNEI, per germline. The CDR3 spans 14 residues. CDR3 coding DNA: TGTGCCAGCAGGGTCCGGGACAGGGCGAGTGAGCAGTACTTC. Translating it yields CASRVRDRASEQYF.

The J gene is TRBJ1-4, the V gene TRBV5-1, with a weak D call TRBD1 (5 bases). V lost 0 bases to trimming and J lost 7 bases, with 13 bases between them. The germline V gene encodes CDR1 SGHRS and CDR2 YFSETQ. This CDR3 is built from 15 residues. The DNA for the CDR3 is TGCGCCAGCAGCTTGGGTGCAGGGCCGTCTGAAAAACTGTTTTTT. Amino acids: CASSLGAGPSEKLFF.

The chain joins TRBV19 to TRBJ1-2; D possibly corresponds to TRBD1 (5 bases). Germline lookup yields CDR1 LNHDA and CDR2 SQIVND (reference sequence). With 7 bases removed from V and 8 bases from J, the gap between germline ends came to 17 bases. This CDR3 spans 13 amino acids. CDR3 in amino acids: CASNPRGAIGYTF. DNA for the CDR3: TGTGCCAGTAACCCCCGGGGCGCAATAGGCTACACCTTC. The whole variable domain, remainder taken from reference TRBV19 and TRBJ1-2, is DGGITQSPKYLFRKEGQNVTLSCEQNLNHDAMYWYRQDPGQGLRLIYYSQIVNDFQKGDIAEGYSVSREKKESFPLTVTSAQKNPTAFYLCASNPRGAIGYTFGSGTRLTVV.

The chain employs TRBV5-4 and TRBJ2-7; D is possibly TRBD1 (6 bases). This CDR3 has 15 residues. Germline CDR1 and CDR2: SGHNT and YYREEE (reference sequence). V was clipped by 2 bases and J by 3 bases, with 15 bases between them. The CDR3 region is CASSFGAGALYEQYF. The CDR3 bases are TGTGCCAGCAGCTTTGGGGCAGGGGCCCTCTACGAGCAGTACTTC.

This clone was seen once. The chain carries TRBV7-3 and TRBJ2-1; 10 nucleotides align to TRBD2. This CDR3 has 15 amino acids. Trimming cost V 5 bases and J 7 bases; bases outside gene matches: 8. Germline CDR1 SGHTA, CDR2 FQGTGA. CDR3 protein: CASSRLAGVRNEQFF. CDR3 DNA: TGTGCCAGCAGCCGTCTAGCGGGAGTAAGGAATGAGCAGTTCTTC.

CDR3 bases: TGCGCCAGCAGCCTTGGTATAGGGGCTCGGGAGCAGTACTTC. Translation: CASSLGIGAREQYF. The J gene is TRBJ2-7, the V gene TRBV5-1, with D tentatively TRBD1 (5 bases). Trimming stripped 4 bases from V and 7 bases from J, with 18 bases between. The CDR3 is 14 residues long. Germline V lookup: CDR1 SGHRS, CDR2 YFSETQ. The full variable domain, in which reference TRBV5-1 and TRBJ2-7 provide the parts outside the CDR3, is KAGVTQTPRYLIKTRGQQVTLSCSPISGHRSVSWYQQTPGQGLQFLFEYFSETQRNKGNFPGRFSGRQFSNSRSEMNVSTLELGDSALYLCASSLGIGAREQYFGPGTRLTVT.

CDR3 in amino acids: CASSAERWDSETQYF. The CDR3 nucleotides are TGTGCCAGCAGCGCCGAACGCTGGGACTCAGAGACCCAGTACTTC. The V and J genes are TRBV9 and TRBJ2-5; tentatively, D is TRBD2 (6 bases). V lost 3 bases and J lost 4, with 16 bases in between. Germline V CDR1 and CDR2: SGDLS, YYNGEE. The CDR3 loop spans 15 amino acids.

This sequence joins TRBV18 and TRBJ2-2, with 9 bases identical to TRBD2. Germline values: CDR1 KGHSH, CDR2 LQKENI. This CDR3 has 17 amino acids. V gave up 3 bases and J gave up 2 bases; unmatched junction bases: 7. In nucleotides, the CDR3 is TGTGCCAGCTCACCGCTTAGCGGGGGCCCTAACACCGGGGAGCTGTTTTTT. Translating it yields CASSPLSGGPNTGELFF.

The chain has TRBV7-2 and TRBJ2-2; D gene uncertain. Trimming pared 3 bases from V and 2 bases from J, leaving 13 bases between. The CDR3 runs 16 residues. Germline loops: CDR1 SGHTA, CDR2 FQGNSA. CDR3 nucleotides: TGTGCCAGCAGCTTCACGGGCCTTCAAAACACCGGGGAGCTGTTTTTT. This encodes CASSFTGLQNTGELFF.

Here the CDR3 reads CASSLARHLNTGELFF. The CDR3 DNA sequence: TGTGCCAGCAGCTTAGCGCGACACCTGAACACCGGGGAGCTGTTTTTT. The rearrangement links TRBV7-8 to TRBJ2-2, with unresolved D. Trimming took off 0 bases at V and 1 base at J, with 9 bases between the two ends. This CDR3 has 16 amino acids. Looked up from germline, CDR1 is SGHVS and CDR2 is FQNEAQ.

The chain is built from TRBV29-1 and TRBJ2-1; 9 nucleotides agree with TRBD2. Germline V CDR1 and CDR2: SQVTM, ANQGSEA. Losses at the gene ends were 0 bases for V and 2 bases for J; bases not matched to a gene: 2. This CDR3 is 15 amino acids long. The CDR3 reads CSVEETSGTYNEQFF. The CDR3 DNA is TGCAGCGTTGAAGAGACTAGCGGTACCTACAATGAGCAGTTCTTC.